This TCR beta chain derives from a study of immune aging and cytomegalovirus after organ transplant (dated by TCRdb to the early 2020s). Describing the broader study: All transplant recipients received three-drug immunosuppression with prednisone, tacrolimus, and mycophenolate.

Including cysteine and phenylalanine, the CDR3 has 13 amino acids. The only DNA kept is the CDR3, 39 bases in frame from the first base. CDR1 and CDR2, per the germline V gene, are SNHLY and FYNNEI. After removal of 6 bases from V and 1 base from J, the junction retains 2 bases not matched to a gene. Sample time point, as interpreted from the label and publication: five sample-tagged time points from pre-transplant (day -1) to day 368 post-transplant, pooled. After thawing, PBMC were stimulated with a CMV IE-1 overlapping peptide library for approximately 12 hours, with no transport inhibitors added. Thawed cells were rested overnight and then stimulated in R10 medium with CD28/CD49d costimulation. The IE-1 peptide library was made up of 15-amino-acid peptides, each overlapping by 11 amino acids. Samples from each time point were barcoded using BD Single-Cell Multiplexing Kit Sample Tags, then pooled and stained with sorting antibodies plus oligo-conjugated anti-CD45RA. A BD FACSAria III was used to sort CMV-responsive CD8+CD137+ and CD4+CD154+ T cells at 4-way purity. Blood samples were drawn into EDTA vacutainers and processed by Ficoll gradient within 1-24 hours.

The protocol used for the library was single-cell sequencing. The run used an Illumina NovaSeq 6000. For cell capture and library preparation, the team used the BD Rhapsody Targeted mRNA and AbSeq Reagent Kit in a microwell format. The libraries included TCR, sample tags, AbSeq, and targeted mRNA drawn from the Human T-Cell Expression Panel together with custom TOX and TOX2 primers. Libraries were sequenced on an Illumina NovaSeq. The source study handled its data this way. The analysis covered roughly 9,600 cells in total, of which about 7,100 were CD8 T cells and approximately 4,500 were CD8 T cells with an identifiable TCR CDR3. On the Seven Bridges Genomics platform, raw data were run through the BD Rhapsody Targeted Analysis Pipeline with V(D)J processing. Quality control, Sample Tag demultiplexing with Lex-BDSMK, clone identification with VDJ Explorer, and Seurat clustering were performed in SeqGeq 1.6.0. A clone was considered non-expanded if it made up <1% of CD8 T cells, and considered a clonal expansion if it made up >2.5% of the sample. TCRdb took the public reads, trimmed them with fastp at Q25, ran MiXCR for clone calling and kept in-frame beta chains. Entries that share a CDR3 protein sequence are merged under the most common genes and DNA. The V and J calls were not made by the authors but by TCRdb's processing. The sample profile shows tens of thousands of distinct CDR3 sequences; around 34% of them were found once. The ten largest account for 20% to 25% of the sample.

What the work shows at the level of the full study, not this receptor alone: Post-transplant increases in aged-phenotype cells were observed regardless of clone size, following viremia and occurring earlier in large clones (days 200-264) than in small clones. Because CD57 was not measured in the sequencing data, a conservative gene-based aging definition was used instead. Large clones contained a bigger proportion of TEMRA cells, and over time the seven largest clones (about 1,900 cells) picked up aged and TEMRA cells and lost TCM cells.

A word on this clonotype: Which antigen it targets is not known. Base qualities are missing; no much larger clone stands one base away.

The rearranged chain carries TRBV2 and TRBJ1-1; 7 nucleotides in the junction match TRBD1. The TCR originated in a female donor who had a heart transplant and CMV viremia. Sample: CMV peptide-activated CD4+ and CD8+ T cells sorted from blood, taken at five time points, pooled. This sample's cell subset or site label indicates: sorted CD8+CD137+ and CD4+CD154+ T cells after roughly 12 h CMV IE-1 peptide stimulation. The sequenced DNA is TGTGCCAGCAGAACAGGGGAGAACACTGAAGCTTTCTTT. The encoded protein is CASRTGENTEAFF.